This T cell receptor (beta chain) was retrieved from a study of blood T cell repertoires in COVID-19 (TCRdb year 2020). Describing the broader study: Samples from collaborators originated in the United States, Italy and Spain and spanned both the acute and convalescent phases of COVID-19. The material from the prospective study consisted of cDNA or gDNA derived from T cells, B-cell-depleted T cells, or PBMCs. The sample metadata nearly always contained a de-identified subject ID, COVID-19 status, age in years and sex. Where available, HLA class I and class II types were obtained from metadata supplied by the sample provider rather than from assay-based typing. The repertoires were released in a freely available public database meant as a resource for research on the immune response to SARS-CoV-2. The dataset comprised deeply sampled blood TCRbeta repertoires from subjects exposed to, actively infected with, or recovered from COVID-19. The samples were drawn from the first 160 participants of the ongoing ImmuneRACE study and from 1,254 subjects provided by 6 global collaborators.

TCRbeta CDR3 regions were amplified from genomic DNA by means of the immunoSEQ Assay, a bias-controlled multiplex PCR. On the authors' methods: The number of nucleated cells in each sample was estimated from the amplification of reference gene primers within the assay. To quantify the absolute abundance of each unique TCRbeta CDR3 rearrangement, sequence reads were collapsed and filtered. For each sample, productive Simpson clonality was calculated by taking the square root of Simpson's diversity index across productive rearrangements. This immuneACCESS table, as held by TCRdb, lists in-frame sequences with V and J called but not all clones. Of the missing ones, under half trace to an unresolved V gene in checked studies; the others have no known cause. That table supplies the V and J calls and clone size; D and trimming were determined from the DNA. The sample table shows 300,000 to 350,000 clones, and 90% are seen once. In total, the top ten clones hold 6.8% of the sample.

Concerning this clone: Its antigen has not been determined. The record has no base qualities; no much larger clone is one base away.

One collaborating source in Seattle enrolled patients while the patients were actively infected and followed the patients over time throughout the course of disease. Whole blood was collected in K2EDTA tubes by collaborating institutions according to the institutions' own protocols. For TCRbeta analysis, collaborators shipped samples in one of three forms: frozen whole blood, isolated PBMCs, or DNA extracted from either of those sample types. General findings and caveats noted by the study authors: Clinical and demographic metadata were provided uncurated, with the amount varying by source and participant.

V trim: 2 bases; J trim: 2 bases; unmatched bases: 7. Based on the germline V gene (reference sequence), the CDR1 and CDR2 sequences are MNHNY and SVGAGI. From its cysteine to its phenylalanine, the CDR3 spans 16 amino acids. Of all the DNA, just the CDR3 is kept, 48 bases in frame from base 1. This TCR came from a woman aged 30 to 39 with COVID-19, enrolled during active disease. The sequenced material came from peripheral blood. This chain is built from TRBV6-6 and TRBJ1-2; 8 bases in the junction line up with TRBD1. Read as DNA, the sequence is TGTGCCAGCAGTTACGATATCGGACAGGGCAACTATGGCTACACCTTC. This translates into CASSYDIGQGNYGYTF.